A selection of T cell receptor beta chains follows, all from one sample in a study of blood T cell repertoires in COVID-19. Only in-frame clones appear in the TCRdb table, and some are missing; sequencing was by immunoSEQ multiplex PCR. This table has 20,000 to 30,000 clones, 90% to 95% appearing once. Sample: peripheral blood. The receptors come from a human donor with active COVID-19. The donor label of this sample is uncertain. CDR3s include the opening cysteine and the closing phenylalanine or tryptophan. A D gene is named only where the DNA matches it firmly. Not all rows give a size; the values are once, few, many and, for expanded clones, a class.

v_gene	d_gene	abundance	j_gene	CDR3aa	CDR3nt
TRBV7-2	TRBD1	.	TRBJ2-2	CASSPPGGRNTGELFF	TGTGCCAGCAGCCCACCAGGGGGCCGCAACACCGGGGAGCTGTTTTTT
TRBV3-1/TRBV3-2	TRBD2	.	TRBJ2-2	CASSDWGGKTGELFF	TGTGCCAGCAGCGACTGGGGAGGGAAAACCGGGGAGCTGTTTTTT
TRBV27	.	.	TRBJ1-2	CASSSMASGGINGYTF	TGTGCCAGCAGTTCAATGGCTAGCGGGGGCATAAATGGCTACACCTTC
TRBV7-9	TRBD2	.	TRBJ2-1	CASSPAGGAGRFF	TGTGCCAGCAGCCCCGCCGGGGGGGCAGGGAGGTTCTTC
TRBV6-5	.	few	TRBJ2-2	CASSGQNIYAGELFF	TGTGCCAGCAGCGGACAGAACATCTACGCCGGGGAGCTGTTTTTT
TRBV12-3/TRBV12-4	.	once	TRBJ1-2	CASSLGGNGYTF	TGTGCCAGCAGTTTGGGGGGAAATGGCTACACCTTC
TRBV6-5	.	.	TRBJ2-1	CASRLGGGAYNEQFF	TGTGCCAGCAGACTGGGGGGGGGCGCCTACAATGAGCAGTTCTTC
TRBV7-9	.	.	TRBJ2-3	CASSLSGTGTDTQYF	TGTGCCAGCAGCTTATCCGGCACAGGCACAGATACGCAGTATTTT
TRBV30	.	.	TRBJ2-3	CAWSFPSANTQYF	TGTGCCTGGAGTTTCCCCAGCGCGAATACGCAGTATTTT
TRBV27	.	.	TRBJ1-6	CASSIRTPNSPLHF	TGTGCCAGCAGTATTAGGACACCCAATTCACCCCTCCACTTT
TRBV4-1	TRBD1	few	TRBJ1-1	CASSRIGRDRNTEAFF	TGCGCCAGCAGCCGAATCGGACGGGACAGGAACACTGAAGCTTTCTTT
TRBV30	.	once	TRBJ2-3	CAWSEPQLSTDTQYF	TGTGCCTGGAGTGAGCCACAGCTCAGCACAGATACGCAGTATTTT
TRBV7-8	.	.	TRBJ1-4	CASGGRAVEKLFF	TGTGCCAGCGGGGGGAGGGCGGTGGAAAAACTGTTTTTT
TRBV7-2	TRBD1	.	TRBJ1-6	CASSGQAPANSPLHF	TGTGCCAGCTCTGGACAGGCCCCTGCGAATTCACCCCTCCACTTT
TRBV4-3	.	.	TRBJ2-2	CASSQDEGAGELFF	TGCGCCAGCAGCCAAGATGAAGGGGCCGGGGAGCTGTTTTTT
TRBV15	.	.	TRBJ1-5	CATSREGGNQPQHF	TGTGCCACCTCCCGGGAGGGTGGCAATCAGCCCCAGCATTTT
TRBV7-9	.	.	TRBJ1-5	CASSFTGAYQPQHF	TGTGCCAGCAGCTTCACAGGCGCCTATCAGCCCCAGCATTTT
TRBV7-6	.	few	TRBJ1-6	CASSLQGLPYNSPLHF	TGTGCCAGCAGCCTACAGGGCCTACCGTATAATTCACCCCTCCACTTT
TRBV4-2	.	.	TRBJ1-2	CASSQDSGAAPFNYGYTF	TGTGCCAGTAGCCAAGATTCAGGCGCCGCTCCTTTTAACTATGGCTACACCTTC
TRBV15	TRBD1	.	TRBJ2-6	CATSDRGLGANVLTF	TGTGCCACCAGCGACAGGGGGCTTGGGGCCAACGTCCTGACTTTC
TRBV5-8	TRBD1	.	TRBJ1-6	CASSLGDRDNSPLHF	TGTGCCAGCAGCTTGGGGGACAGAGATAATTCACCCCTCCACTTT
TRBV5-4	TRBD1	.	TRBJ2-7	CASSARTGKLEQYF	TGTGCCAGCAGCGCCAGGACAGGTAAACTCGAGCAGTACTTC
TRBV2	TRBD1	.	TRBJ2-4	CASSERTGENIQYF	TGTGCCAGCAGTGAGAGGACAGGGGAAAACATTCAGTACTTC
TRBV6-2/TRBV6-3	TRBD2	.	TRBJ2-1	CASSYTGGPYNEQFF	TGTGCCAGCAGTTACACGGGGGGACCCTACAATGAGCAGTTCTTC
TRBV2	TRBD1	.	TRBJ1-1	CASSGQGKSTEAFF	TGTGCCAGCAGCGGACAGGGTAAGAGCACTGAAGCTTTCTTT
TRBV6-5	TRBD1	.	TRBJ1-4	CASRPSRSDRVFF	TGTGCCAGCAGACCTTCCAGGTCGGACAGGGTTTTTTTT
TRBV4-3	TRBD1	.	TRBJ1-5	CASSQAGTGLLLEMWPQHF	TGCGCCAGCAGCCAAGCCGGGACAGGCTTGCTTTTAGAGATGTGGCCCCAGCATTTT
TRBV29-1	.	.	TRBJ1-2	CSVSEGEGGYGYTF	TGCAGCGTTTCCGAAGGGGAGGGGGGCTATGGCTACACCTTC
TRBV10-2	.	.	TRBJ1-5	CASRLAGGNQPQHF	TGCGCCAGCAGGCTGGCTGGAGGCAATCAGCCCCAGCATTTT
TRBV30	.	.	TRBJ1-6	CAWSVRGRRGNSPLHF	TGTGCCTGGAGTGTACGGGGGAGGAGGGGTAATTCACCCCTCCACTTT
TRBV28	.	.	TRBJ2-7	CASSLEGADYEQYF	TGTGCCAGCAGTTTGGAGGGGGCGGACTACGAGCAGTACTTC